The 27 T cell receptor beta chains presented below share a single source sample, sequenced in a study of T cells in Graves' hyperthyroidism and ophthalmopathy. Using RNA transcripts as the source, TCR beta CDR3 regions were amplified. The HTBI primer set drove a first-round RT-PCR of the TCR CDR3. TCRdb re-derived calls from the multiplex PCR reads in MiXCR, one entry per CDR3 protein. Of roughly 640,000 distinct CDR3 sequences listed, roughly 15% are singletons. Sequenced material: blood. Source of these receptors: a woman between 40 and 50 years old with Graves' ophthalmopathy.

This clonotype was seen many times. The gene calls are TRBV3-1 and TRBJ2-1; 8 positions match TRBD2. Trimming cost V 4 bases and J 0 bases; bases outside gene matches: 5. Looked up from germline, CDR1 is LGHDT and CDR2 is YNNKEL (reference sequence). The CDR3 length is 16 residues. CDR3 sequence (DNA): TGTGCCAGCAGCCCAAAACTAGCGGCCTCCTACAATGAGCAGTTCTTC. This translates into CASSPKLAASYNEQFF.

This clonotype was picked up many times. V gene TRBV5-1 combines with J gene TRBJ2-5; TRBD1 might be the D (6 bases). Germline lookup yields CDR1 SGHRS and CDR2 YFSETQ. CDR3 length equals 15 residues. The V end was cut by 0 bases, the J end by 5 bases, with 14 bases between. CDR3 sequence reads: CASSLAAGEWETQYF. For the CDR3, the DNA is TGCGCCAGCAGCTTGGCGGCAGGGGAGTGGGAGACCCAGTACTTC.

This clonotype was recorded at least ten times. CDR3 DNA sequence: TGTGCCAGCAGTGTTGGACTAGCGGGGGGGCTCGTGACCCAGTACTTC. Translating gives CASSVGLAGGLVTQYF. The rearrangement joins TRBV2 to TRBJ2-5; 15 bases fit TRBD2. Germline-derived CDR1 and CDR2 are SNHLY and FYNNEI. J lost 7 bases, V lost 4 bases, and 7 bases had no gene match. CDR3 size: 16 residues.

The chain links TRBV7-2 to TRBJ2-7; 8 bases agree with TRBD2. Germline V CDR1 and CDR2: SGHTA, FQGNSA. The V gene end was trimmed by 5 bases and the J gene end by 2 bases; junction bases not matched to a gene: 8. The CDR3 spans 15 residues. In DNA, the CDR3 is TGTGCCAGCAGCCCCATCGGGGGGGGGACCTACGAGCAGTACTTC. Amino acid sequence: CASSPIGGGTYEQYF.

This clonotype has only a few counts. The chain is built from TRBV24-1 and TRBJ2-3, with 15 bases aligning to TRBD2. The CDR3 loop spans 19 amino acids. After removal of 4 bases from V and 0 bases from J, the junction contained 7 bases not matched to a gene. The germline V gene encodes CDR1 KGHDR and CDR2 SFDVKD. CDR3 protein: CATSDSGLAGGSSTDTQYF. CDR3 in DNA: TGTGCCACCAGTGACTCGGGACTAGCGGGAGGATCTAGCACAGATACGCAGTATTTT.

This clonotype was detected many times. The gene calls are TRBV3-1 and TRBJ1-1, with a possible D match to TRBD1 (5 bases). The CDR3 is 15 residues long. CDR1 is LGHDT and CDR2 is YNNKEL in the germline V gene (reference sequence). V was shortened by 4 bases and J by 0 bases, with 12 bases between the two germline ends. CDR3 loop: CASSLAGTMNTEAFF. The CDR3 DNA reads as TGTGCCAGCAGCCTGGCAGGGACTATGAACACTGAAGCTTTCTTT.

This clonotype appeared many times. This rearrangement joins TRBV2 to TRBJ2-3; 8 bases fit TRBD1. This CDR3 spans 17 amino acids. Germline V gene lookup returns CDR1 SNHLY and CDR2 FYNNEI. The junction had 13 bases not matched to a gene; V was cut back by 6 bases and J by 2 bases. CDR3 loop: CASRVIPQGANTDTQYF. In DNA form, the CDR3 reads TGTGCCAGCAGAGTTATACCGCAGGGGGCGAACACAGATACGCAGTATTTT.

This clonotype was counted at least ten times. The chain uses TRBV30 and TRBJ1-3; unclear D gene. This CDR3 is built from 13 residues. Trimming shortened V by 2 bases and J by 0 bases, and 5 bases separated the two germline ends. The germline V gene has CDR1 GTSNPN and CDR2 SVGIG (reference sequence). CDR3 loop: CAWSWPSGNTIYF. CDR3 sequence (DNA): TGTGCCTGGAGTTGGCCCTCTGGAAACACCATATATTTT.

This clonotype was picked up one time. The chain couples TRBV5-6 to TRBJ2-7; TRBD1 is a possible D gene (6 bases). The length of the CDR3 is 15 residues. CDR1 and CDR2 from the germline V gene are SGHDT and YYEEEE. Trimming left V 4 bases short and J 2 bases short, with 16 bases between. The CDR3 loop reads CASSPFARDTYEQYF. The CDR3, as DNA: TGTGCCAGCAGCCCTTTCGCACGGGACACCTACGAGCAGTACTTC.

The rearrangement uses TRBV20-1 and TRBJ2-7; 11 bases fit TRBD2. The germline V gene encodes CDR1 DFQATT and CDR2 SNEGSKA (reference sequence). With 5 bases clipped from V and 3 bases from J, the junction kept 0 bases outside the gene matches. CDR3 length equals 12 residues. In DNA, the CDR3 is TGCAGTGCTGGACTAGCGGGCTACGAGCAGTACTTC. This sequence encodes CSAGLAGYEQYF.

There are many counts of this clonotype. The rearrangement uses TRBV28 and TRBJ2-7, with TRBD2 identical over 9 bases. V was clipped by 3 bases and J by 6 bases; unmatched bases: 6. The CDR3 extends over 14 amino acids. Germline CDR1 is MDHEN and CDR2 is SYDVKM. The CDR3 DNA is TGTGCCAGCAGTTTTCGCGGGAGGGAGGTCGAGCAGTACTTC. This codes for CASSFRGREVEQYF.

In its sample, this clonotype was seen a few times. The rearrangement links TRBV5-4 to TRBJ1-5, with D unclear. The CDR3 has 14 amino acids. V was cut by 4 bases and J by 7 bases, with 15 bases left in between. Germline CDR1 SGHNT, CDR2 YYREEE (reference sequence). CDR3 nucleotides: TGTGCCAGCAGCCCCCGGAAGGTGCTGCAGCCCCAGCATTTT. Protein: CASSPRKVLQPQHF.

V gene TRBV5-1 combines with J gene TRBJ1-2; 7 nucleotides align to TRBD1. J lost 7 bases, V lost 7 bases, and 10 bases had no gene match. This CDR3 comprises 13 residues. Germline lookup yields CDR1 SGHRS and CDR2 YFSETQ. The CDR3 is CASAARDSLGYTF. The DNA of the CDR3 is TGCGCCAGCGCGGCACGGGACAGTCTTGGCTACACCTTC.

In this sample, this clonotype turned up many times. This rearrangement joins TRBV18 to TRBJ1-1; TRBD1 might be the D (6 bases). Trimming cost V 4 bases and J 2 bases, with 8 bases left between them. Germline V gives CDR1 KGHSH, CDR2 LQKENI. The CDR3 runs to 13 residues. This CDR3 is CASSRDINTEAFF. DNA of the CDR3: TGTGCCAGCTCACGGGACATCAACACTGAAGCTTTCTTT.

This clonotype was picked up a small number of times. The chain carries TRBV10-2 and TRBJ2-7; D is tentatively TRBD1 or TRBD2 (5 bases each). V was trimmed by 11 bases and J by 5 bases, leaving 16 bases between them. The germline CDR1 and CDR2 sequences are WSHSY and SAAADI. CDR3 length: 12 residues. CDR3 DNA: TGCGCCTCCAAGCAAGGGACCAACGAGCAGTACTTC. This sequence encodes CASKQGTNEQYF.

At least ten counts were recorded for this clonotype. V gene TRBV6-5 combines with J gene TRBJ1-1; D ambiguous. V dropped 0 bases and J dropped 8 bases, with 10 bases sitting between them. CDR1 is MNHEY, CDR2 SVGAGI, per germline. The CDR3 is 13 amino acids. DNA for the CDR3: TGTGCCAGCAGTTACTCGACCCCCGAAGAAGCTTTCTTT. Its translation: CASSYSTPEEAFF.

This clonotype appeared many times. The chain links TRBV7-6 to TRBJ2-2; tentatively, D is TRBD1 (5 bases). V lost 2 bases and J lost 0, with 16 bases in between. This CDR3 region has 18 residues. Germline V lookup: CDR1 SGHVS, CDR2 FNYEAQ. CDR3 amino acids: CASSLSQGHISNTGELFF. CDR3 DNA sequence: TGTGCCAGCAGCTTATCCCAAGGACACATTTCGAACACCGGGGAGCTGTTTTTT. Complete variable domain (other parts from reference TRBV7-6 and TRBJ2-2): GAGVSQSPRYKVTKRGQDVALRCDPISGHVSLYWYRQALGQGPEFLTYFNYEAQQDKSGLPNDRFSAERPEGSISTLTIQRTEQRDSAMYRCASSLSQGHISNTGELFFGEGSRLTVL.

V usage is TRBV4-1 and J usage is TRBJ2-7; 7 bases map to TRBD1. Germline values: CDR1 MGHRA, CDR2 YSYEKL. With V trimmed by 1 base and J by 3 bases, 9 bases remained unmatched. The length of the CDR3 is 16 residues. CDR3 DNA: TGCGCCAGCAGCCAAGCAGCTCCGGGACAGAACTACGAGCAGTACTTC. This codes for CASSQAAPGQNYEQYF.

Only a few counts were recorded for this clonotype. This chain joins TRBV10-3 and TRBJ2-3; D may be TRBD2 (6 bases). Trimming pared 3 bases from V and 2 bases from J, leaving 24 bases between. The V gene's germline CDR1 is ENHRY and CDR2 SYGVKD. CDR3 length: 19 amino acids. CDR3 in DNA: TGTGCCATCAGTGACTCCGGAGGGACGATTGTTGGGTTCACAGATACGCAGTATTTT. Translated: CAISDSGGTIVGFTDTQYF.

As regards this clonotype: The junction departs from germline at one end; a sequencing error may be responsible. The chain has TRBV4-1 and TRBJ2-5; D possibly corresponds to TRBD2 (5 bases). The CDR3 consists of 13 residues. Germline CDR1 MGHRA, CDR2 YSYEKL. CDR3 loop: CASSQGVQETRYF. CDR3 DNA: TGCGCCAGCAGCCAGGGAGTACAAGAGACCCGGTACTTC.

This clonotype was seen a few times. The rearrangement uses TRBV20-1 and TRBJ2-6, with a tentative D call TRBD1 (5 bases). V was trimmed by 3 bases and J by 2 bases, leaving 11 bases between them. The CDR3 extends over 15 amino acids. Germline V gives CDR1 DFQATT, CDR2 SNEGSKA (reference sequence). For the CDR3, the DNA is TGCAGTGCTAGGGCAGGGCAGGCTGGGGCCAACGTCCTGACTTTC. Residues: CSARAGQAGANVLTF.

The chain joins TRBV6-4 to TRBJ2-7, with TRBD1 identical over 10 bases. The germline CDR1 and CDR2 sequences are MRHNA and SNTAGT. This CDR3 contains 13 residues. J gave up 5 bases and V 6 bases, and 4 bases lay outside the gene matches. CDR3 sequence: CASRGQGTDEQYF. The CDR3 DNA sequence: TGTGCCAGCAGGGGACAGGGGACCGACGAGCAGTACTTC.

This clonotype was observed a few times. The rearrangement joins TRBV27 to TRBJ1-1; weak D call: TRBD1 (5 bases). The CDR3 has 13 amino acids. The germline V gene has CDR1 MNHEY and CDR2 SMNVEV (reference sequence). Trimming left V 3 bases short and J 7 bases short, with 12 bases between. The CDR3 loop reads CASSFGGTIEAFF. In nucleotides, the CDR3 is TGTGCCAGCAGTTTCGGGGGGACCATTGAAGCTTTCTTT.

This chain's CDR3 is CAWTGGKAKNIQYF. The CDR3, as DNA: TGTGCCTGGACGGGGGGCAAGGCCAAAAACATTCAGTACTTC. The chain employs TRBV30 and TRBJ2-4; TRBD2 is a possible D gene (7 bases). The V gene's germline CDR1 is GTSNPN and CDR2 SVGIG (reference sequence). The ends were cut back, 4 bases at V and 1 base at J, with 11 bases in the middle. CDR3 length: 14 amino acids.

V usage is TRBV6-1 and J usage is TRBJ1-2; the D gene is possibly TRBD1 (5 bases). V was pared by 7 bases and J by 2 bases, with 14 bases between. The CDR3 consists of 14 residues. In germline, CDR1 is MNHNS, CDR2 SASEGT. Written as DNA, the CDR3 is TGTGCCAGCACCCCAGGGATAGGGAACTATGGCTACACCTTC. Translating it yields CASTPGIGNYGYTF.

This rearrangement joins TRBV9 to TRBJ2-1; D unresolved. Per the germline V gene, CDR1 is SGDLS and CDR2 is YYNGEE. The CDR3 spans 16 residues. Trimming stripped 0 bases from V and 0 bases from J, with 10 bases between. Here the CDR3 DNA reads TGTGCCAGCAGCGTAGCAACAGTTTACTCCTACAATGAGCAGTTCTTC. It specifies CASSVATVYSYNEQFF.

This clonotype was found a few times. CDR3 in amino acids: CASSPLQGVTGANVLTF. Here the CDR3 DNA reads TGTGCCAGCAGTCCTCTACAGGGAGTCACAGGGGCCAACGTCCTGACTTTC. V usage is TRBV6-1 and J usage is TRBJ2-6; a weak D match, TRBD1 (6 bases). Trimming took off 5 bases at V and 4 bases at J, with 18 bases between the two ends. This CDR3 spans 17 amino acids. Germline loops: CDR1 MNHNS, CDR2 SASEGT.